A selection of T cell receptor beta chains follows, all from one sample in a study of blood T cell repertoires in COVID-19. Using immunoSEQ multiplex PCR, the repertoire was profiled, and TCRdb retains in-frame clones only, with some absent. The sample holds 88,000 or so clones; roughly four fifths are singletons and the top ten take more than 10%. The sample consisted of peripheral blood. The receptors derive from a man of 80 years or more with acute or convalescent COVID-19. Each CDR3 is given with its conserved first and last residue. The D gene is left open where the match is weak. Only part of the rows carry a size: once, few, many, or a class if the clone is expanded.

>TRBD2|-|TRBJ2-3|TRBV18
CASSPLTSSNTDTQYF
TGTGCCAGCTCACCACTGACTAGCAGCAACACAGATACGCAGTATTTT
>-|-|TRBJ1-2|TRBV29-1
CSGRQDYGYTF
TGCAGCGGTCGACAGGACTATGGCTACACCTTC
>TRBD2|-|TRBJ2-3|TRBV6-2/TRBV6-3
CASSSSTTSETDTQYF
TGTGCCAGCAGTTCCTCCACGACTAGCGAAACAGATACGCAGTATTTT
>-|-|TRBJ1-5|TRBV16
CASSQGGGNQPQHF
TGTGCCAGCAGCCAGGGAGGGGGCAATCAGCCCCAGCATTTT
>TRBD2|-|TRBJ2-3|TRBV4-1
CASRAGEAGDTQYF
TGCGCCAGCCGGGCGGGGGAGGCAGGGGATACGCAGTATTTT
>TRBD1|-|TRBJ1-2|TRBV30
CAWSSDRVGGYTF
TGTGCCTGGAGTTCCGACAGGGTGGGTGGCTACACCTTC
>TRBD1|once|TRBJ2-7|TRBV5-1
CASSRGQGGYGYEQYF
TGCGCCAGCAGCAGGGGACAGGGGGGATACGGCTACGAGCAGTACTTC
>-|few|TRBJ1-1|TRBV11-2
CASSLRGTENTEAFF
TGTGCCAGCAGCTTACGCGGGACGGAGAACACTGAAGCTTTCTTT
>-|-|TRBJ1-1|TRBV18
CASSPAGDTEAFF
TGTGCCAGCTCACCTGCGGGGGACACTGAAGCTTTCTTT
>TRBD1|-|TRBJ1-4|TRBV7-8
CASSLGTGGDEKLFF
TGTGCCAGCAGCTTAGGGACAGGGGGCGATGAAAAACTGTTTTTT
>-|once|TRBJ1-2|TRBV29-1
CSVWTTYGYTF
TGCAGCGTTTGGACAACCTATGGCTACACCTTC
>TRBD1|-|TRBJ1-1|TRBV2
CASSGPGQENTEAFF
TGTGCCAGCAGTGGGCCGGGACAGGAGAACACTGAAGCTTTCTTT
>TRBD2|-|TRBJ2-5|TRBV4-1
CASSLLTSVLETQYF
TGCGCCAGCAGCCTACTGACTAGCGTACTGGAGACCCAGTACTTC
>TRBD2|-|TRBJ2-5|TRBV7-3
CASSLGLAGGQETQYF
TGTGCCAGCAGCTTGGGACTAGCGGGGGGTCAAGAGACCCAGTACTTC
>TRBD1|-|TRBJ1-2|TRBV19
CASRPGTDYGYTF
TGTGCCAGTAGACCCGGGACAGACTATGGCTACACCTTC
>-|-|TRBJ1-1|TRBV12-3/TRBV12-4
CASSLHDKLEAFF
TGTGCCAGCAGTCTTCACGACAAACTTGAAGCTTTCTTT
>TRBD1|-|TRBJ1-6|TRBV12-3/TRBV12-4
CASSQGGNSPLHF
TGTGCCAGCAGCCAGGGGGGCAATTCACCCCTCCACTTT
>-|-|TRBJ2-1|TRBV5-1
CASSLALQGISYNEQFF
TGCGCCAGCAGCTTGGCCCTACAGGGTATTTCCTACAATGAGCAGTTCTTC
>TRBD1|-|TRBJ1-2|TRBV25-1
CASSAQDRESYGYTF
TGTGCCAGCAGTGCCCAAGACAGGGAGAGCTATGGCTACACCTTC
>-|-|TRBJ1-2|TRBV7-9
CASSLLAGDGYTF
TGTGCCAGCAGCTTATTGGCAGGGGATGGCTACACCTTC
>-|-|TRBJ2-7|TRBV29-1
CSVFGDTTADEQYF
TGCAGCGTTTTTGGGGACACGACAGCGGACGAGCAGTACTTC
>TRBD2|-|TRBJ2-3|TRBV5-1
CASRSSGGSTDTQYF
TGCGCCAGCAGGTCTAGCGGGGGGTCCACAGATACGCAGTATTTT
>TRBD2|few|TRBJ2-3|TRBV3-1/TRBV3-2
CASSQDLAGGNTDTQYF
TGTGCCAGCAGCCAAGATCTGGCGGGGGGGAACACAGATACGCAGTATTTT
>-|once|TRBJ1-1|TRBV6-5
CASTGTMGTEAFF
TGTGCCAGCACCGGGACAATGGGCACTGAAGCTTTCTTT
>TRBD1|-|TRBJ1-2|TRBV5-4
CASSLGTGDYGYTF
TGTGCCAGCAGCTTGGGGACAGGAGACTATGGCTACACCTTC
>-|-|TRBJ2-1|TRBV7-3
CASSPYAEPTAGQFF
TGTGCCAGCAGCCCCTACGCGGAACCCACGGCGGGGCAGTTCTTC
>TRBD2|-|TRBJ2-1|TRBV29-1
CSAEGLNNEQFF
TGCAGCGCCGAGGGACTAAACAATGAGCAGTTCTTC
>TRBD1|-|TRBJ1-1|TRBV9
CASSPRTGANTEAFF
TGTGCCAGCAGCCCAAGGACAGGGGCGAACACTGAAGCTTTCTTT
>-|-|TRBJ1-2|TRBV7-3
CASSLGPQNYGYTF
TGTGCCAGCAGCTTAGGGCCACAGAACTATGGCTACACCTTC
>-|-|TRBJ1-3|TRBV2
CASRQALGNTIYF
TGTGCCAGCCGACAGGCTCTGGGAAACACCATATATTTT
>-|-|TRBJ1-4|TRBV6-5
CASSYKRGAGEKLFF
TGTGCCAGCAGTTACAAGCGGGGGGCAGGAGAAAAACTGTTTTTT
>-|-|TRBJ1-5|TRBV25-1
CASSGETGYWGSQPQHF
TGTGCCAGCAGTGGCGAAACAGGGTACTGGGGTAGTCAGCCCCAGCATTTT
>TRBD1|-|TRBJ1-6|TRBV5-1
CASSPGTGGGSTNSPLHF
TGCGCCAGCAGCCCTGGGACAGGGGGAGGGTCGACTAATTCACCCCTCCACTTT
>TRBD1|few|TRBJ1-1|TRBV6-5
CASRPRTGANTEAFF
TGTGCCAGCAGACCCCGGACAGGGGCGAACACTGAAGCTTTCTTT
>TRBD2|-|TRBJ2-1|TRBV9
CASSDALAGSYNEQFF
TGTGCCAGCAGCGACGCCCTAGCGGGGAGCTACAATGAGCAGTTCTTC
>-|-|TRBJ1-4|TRBV18
CASSPSWRNEKLFF
TGTGCCAGCTCTCCCTCGTGGCGGAATGAAAAACTGTTTTTT
>TRBD2|once|TRBJ2-5|TRBV29-1
CSVDGAGGPDSQETQYF
TGCAGCGTTGATGGAGCGGGGGGGCCTGACTCCCAAGAGACCCAGTACTTC
>-|once|TRBJ1-4|TRBV19
CASSIRRTANEKLFF
TGTGCCAGTAGTATCCGCCGGACAGCTAATGAAAAACTGTTTTTT
>-|-|TRBJ2-5|TRBV9
CASSPNLGVGETQYF
TGTGCCAGCAGCCCCAATCTAGGGGTGGGGGAGACCCAGTACTTC
>-|-|TRBJ1-6|TRBV6-1
CASSEDRNYNSPLHF
TGTGCCAGCAGTGAAGACAGAAACTATAATTCACCCCTCCACTTT
>TRBD2|-|TRBJ2-3|TRBV6-2/TRBV6-3
CASSPEMGRTSGDTDTQYF
TGTGCCAGCAGTCCCGAGATGGGAAGGACTAGCGGGGACACAGATACGCAGTATTTT
>TRBD1|-|TRBJ1-1|TRBV5-5
CASSPARDRYTEAFF
TGTGCCAGCAGCCCAGCCAGGGACAGATATACTGAAGCTTTCTTT
>-|-|TRBJ2-3|TRBV6-1
CASSEWQADTQYF
TGTGCCAGCAGTGAATGGCAAGCAGATACGCAGTATTTT
>-|-|TRBJ1-1|TRBV6-6
CAVVNRDMNTEAFF
TGTGCCGTCGTCAACAGAGACATGAACACTGAAGCTTTCTTT
>TRBD1|-|TRBJ1-2|TRBV30
CAWSGMTGGNGYTF
TGTGCCTGGAGTGGGATGACAGGGGGGAATGGCTACACCTTC
>TRBD1|-|TRBJ1-2|TRBV29-1
CSVATGGGGYTF
TGCAGCGTTGCGACAGGGGGCGGTGGCTACACCTTC
>TRBD1|-|TRBJ1-6|TRBV5-4
CASSLQTGWNSPLHF
TGTGCCAGCAGCCTTCAGACAGGGTGGAATTCACCCCTCCACTTT
>-|-|TRBJ1-2|TRBV5-1
CASSLDATGNYGYTF
TGCGCCAGCAGCTTGGACGCGACAGGAAACTATGGCTACACCTTC
>TRBD2|-|TRBJ2-7|TRBV7-2
CASSPGTSVGEQYF
TGTGCCAGCAGCCCCGGGACTAGCGTAGGCGAGCAGTACTTC
>TRBD1|-|TRBJ2-1|TRBV11-3
CASSWGQQGADEQFF
TGTGCCAGCAGCTGGGGACAACAGGGGGCCGATGAGCAGTTCTTC
>-|-|TRBJ1-1|TRBV5-1
CASSFGSNTEAFF
TGCGCCAGCAGCTTCGGGTCGAACACTGAAGCTTTCTTT
>-|-|TRBJ1-1|TRBV7-9
CASSLGRGNTEAFF
TGTGCCAGCAGCTTAGGGAGGGGCAACACTGAAGCTTTCTTT
>-|-|TRBJ2-1|TRBV19
CASSIVAGWVNEQFF
TGTGCCAGTAGTATAGTTGCGGGGTGGGTTAATGAGCAGTTCTTC
>TRBD1|once|TRBJ2-2|TRBV5-4
CASSLNPAGGSTGELFF
TGTGCCAGCAGCTTGAATCCTGCAGGGGGCAGCACCGGGGAGCTGTTTTTT
>-|-|TRBJ2-5|TRBV15
CATSRAQGSQETQYF
TGTGCCACCAGCAGAGCACAGGGTTCCCAAGAGACCCAGTACTTC
>-|-|TRBJ2-5|TRBV19
CASSIGTVYQETQYF
TGTGCCAGTAGTATAGGGACAGTGTACCAAGAGACCCAGTACTTC
>TRBD1|-|TRBJ1-6|TRBV5-5
CASSLAGQGNSPLHF
TGTGCCAGCAGCTTGGCGGGACAGGGGAATTCACCCCTCCACTTT
>-|-|TRBJ1-1|TRBV11-2
CASSLRNPLTEAFF
TGTGCCAGCAGCTTACGTAATCCTTTGACTGAAGCTTTCTTT
>-|few|TRBJ1-3|TRBV6-5
CASRNQGSGNTIYF
TGTGCCAGCAGAAACCAGGGTTCAGGAAACACCATATATTTT
>-|-|TRBJ1-6|TRBV21-1
CASTQTGGRDSPLHF
TGTGCCAGCACCCAGACAGGGGGCAGGGATTCACCCCTCCACTTT